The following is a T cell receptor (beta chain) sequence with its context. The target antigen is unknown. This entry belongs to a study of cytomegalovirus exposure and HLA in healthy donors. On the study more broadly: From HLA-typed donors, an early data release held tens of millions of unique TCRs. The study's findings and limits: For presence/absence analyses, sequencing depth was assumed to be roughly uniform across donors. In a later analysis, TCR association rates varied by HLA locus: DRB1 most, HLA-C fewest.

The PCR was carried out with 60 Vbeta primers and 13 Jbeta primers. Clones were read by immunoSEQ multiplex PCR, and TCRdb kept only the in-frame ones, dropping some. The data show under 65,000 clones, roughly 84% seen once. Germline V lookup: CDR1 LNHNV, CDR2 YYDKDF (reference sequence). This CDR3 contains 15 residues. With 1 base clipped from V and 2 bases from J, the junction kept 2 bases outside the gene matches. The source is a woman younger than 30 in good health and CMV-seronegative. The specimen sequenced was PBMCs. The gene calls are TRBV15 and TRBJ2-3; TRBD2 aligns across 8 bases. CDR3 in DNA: TGTGCCACCAGCAGAGGCGGGAGGAACACAGATACGCAGTATTTT. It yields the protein CATSRGGRNTDTQYF.